The 17 T cell receptor beta chains given below trace back to one sample, sequenced in a study of CD4 T cells in relation to SARS-CoV-2 and coronaviruses. This table comes from immunoSEQ multiplex PCR, and its TCRdb copy is limited to in-frame clones, with some not included. The sample includes about 68,000 clones, approximately 93% of them seen just once. CD4+ T cells from unexposed donors were obtained before the COVID-19 pandemic (2011-2018). The sequenced material came from naive CD4+ T cells from PBMCs. Regarding subset: naive CD4+ T cells isolated by negative enrichment. The receptors derive from a human donor in good health.

The chain combines TRBV5-6 with TRBJ1-2; D is ambiguous. Trimming stripped 1 base from V and 6 bases from J, with 7 bases between. The CDR3 extends over 12 amino acids. Germline CDR1 is SGHDT and CDR2 is YYEEEE. The CDR3 sequence is CASSLQQNGYTF. DNA of the CDR3: TGTGCCAGCAGCTTGCAGCAAAATGGCTACACCTTC.

This chain uses TRBV12-3 or TRBV12-4 with TRBJ2-5; maybe TRBD2 (6 bases). CDR3 length: 13 residues. With 1 base removed from V and 4 bases from J, the gap between germline ends came to 7 bases. The CDR3 sequence is CASSLGGTETQYF. CDR3 bases: TGTGCCAGCAGTTTAGGCGGGACAGAGACCCAGTACTTC.

This chain links TRBV11-3 with TRBJ2-3; D is unclear. Looked up from germline, CDR1 is SGHNT and CDR2 is YENEEA. V dropped 2 bases and J dropped 2 bases, with 8 bases sitting between them. The CDR3 runs 14 residues. For the CDR3, the DNA is TGTGCCAGCAGCTTAAGTGGGGACACAGATACGCAGTATTTT. The encoded protein is CASSLSGDTDTQYF.

The V call is TRBV24-1, the J call TRBJ2-1, with TRBD2 matching over 11 bases. The length of the CDR3 is 17 residues. Trimming took 3 bases from V and 3 from J; bases not matched to a gene: 6. Germline assignment: CDR1 KGHDR and CDR2 SFDVKD. The CDR3 sequence is CATSDPSTSGSYNEQFF. The DNA of the CDR3 is TGTGCCACCAGTGATCCCAGCACTAGCGGGAGCTACAATGAGCAGTTCTTC.

The V gene is TRBV4-1, the J gene TRBJ2-3; 8 bases match TRBD1. The V segment lost 0 bases and the J segment 6 bases; nucleotides outside the gene matches: 8. Looked up from germline, CDR1 is MGHRA and CDR2 is YSYEKL. The CDR3 is 16 residues long. CDR3 DNA sequence: TGCGCCAGCAGCCAAGAACCCACAGGGGGTGTGGATACGCAGTATTTT. Encoded protein: CASSQEPTGGVDTQYF.

This clone was observed once. The J gene is TRBJ1-5, the V gene TRBV27; 12 positions match TRBD1. The CDR3 contains 17 residues. The germline gives CDR1 MNHEY, CDR2 SMNVEV (reference sequence). V gave up 6 bases and J gave up 0 bases; unmatched junction bases: 6. The CDR3 sequence is CASRGTGGFYSNQPQHF. As DNA, the CDR3 is TGTGCCAGCAGGGGGACAGGGGGCTTTTATAGCAATCAGCCCCAGCATTTT.

This rearrangement joins TRBV20-1 to TRBJ2-1; D may be TRBD2 (5 bases). The CDR3 has 11 residues. Looked up from germline, CDR1 is DFQATT and CDR2 is SNEGSKA (reference sequence). V was pared by 0 bases and J by 13 bases, with 10 bases between. For the CDR3, the DNA is TGCAGTGCTAGAGATATTGCGGGTCAGTTCTTC. As protein: CSARDIAGQFF.

The chain employs TRBV19 and TRBJ1-1; 7 bases match TRBD1. Germline-derived CDR1 and CDR2 are LNHDA and SQIVND (reference sequence). The trim removed 2 bases at V and 6 bases at J, leaving 6 bases unmatched. The CDR3 runs 14 residues. The CDR3 DNA reads TGTGCCAGTAGTATAAGGACAGGTCTTCCTGAAGCTTTCTTT. The encoded protein is CASSIRTGLPEAFF.

The chain couples TRBV5-1 to TRBJ2-1, with 7 positions matching TRBD1. V was pared by 3 bases and J by 9 bases, with 3 bases of the junction left unmatched. CDR3 length equals 12 residues. Germline lookup yields CDR1 SGHRS and CDR2 YFSETQ. In DNA, the CDR3 is TGCGCCAGCAGCTGGGACAGTGGTGAGCAGTTCTTC. Translation: CASSWDSGEQFF.

The chain joins TRBV5-1 to TRBJ1-2, with unresolved D. Germline values: CDR1 SGHRS, CDR2 YFSETQ. The CDR3 runs 13 residues. V was cut by 1 base and J by 5 bases, with 9 bases left in between. DNA for the CDR3: TGCGCCAGCAGCTTGCCGCTCGGGTATGGCTACACCTTC. Protein product: CASSLPLGYGYTF.

This chain joins TRBV28 and TRBJ1-1; no clear D. V dropped 2 bases and J dropped 4 bases, with 5 bases sitting between them. This CDR3 contains 12 residues. Germline values: CDR1 MDHEN, CDR2 SYDVKM. The CDR3 coding sequence is TGTGCCAGCAGTTTAAAACCCACTGAAGCTTTCTTT. Amino acids: CASSLKPTEAFF. Drawing the rest from reference TRBV28 and TRBJ1-1, the complete variable domain is DVKVTQSSRYLVKRTGEKVFLECVQDMDHENMFWYRQDPGLGLRLIYFSYDVKMKEKGDIPEGYSVSREKKERFSLILESASTNQTSMYLCASSLKPTEAFFGQGTRLTVV.

CDR3 residues: CASSEVGWHTEAFF. The CDR3 region has the DNA TGTGCCAGCAGTGAAGTTGGGTGGCACACTGAAGCTTTCTTT. The chain is built from TRBV2 and TRBJ1-1; no reliable D call. Trimming pared 1 base from V and 3 bases from J, leaving 9 bases between. CDR1 is SNHLY and CDR2 is FYNNEI in the germline V gene. The CDR3 spans 14 residues.

The chain uses TRBV12-3 or TRBV12-4 and TRBJ1-5; 7 bases map to TRBD1. With 5 bases clipped from V and 7 bases from J, the junction kept 2 bases outside the gene matches. This CDR3 comprises 12 residues. CDR3 sequence reads: CASSTTGQPQHF. The CDR3 DNA reads TGTGCCAGCAGTACGACAGGGCAGCCCCAGCATTTT.

The gene calls are TRBV4-3 and TRBJ2-7, with D uncertain. This CDR3 region has 15 residues. The ends were cut back, 1 base at V and 4 bases at J, with 14 bases in the middle. Germline CDR1 LGHNA, CDR2 YSLEER. The CDR3 nucleotides are TGCGCCAGCAGCCAAGGCCCCGGGCAGGCGTACGAGCAGTACTTC. This encodes CASSQGPGQAYEQYF.

The rearrangement uses TRBV2 and TRBJ2-2; D remains ambiguous. This CDR3 comprises 13 residues. V gave up 7 bases and J gave up 7 bases, with 13 bases separating them. The germline V gene has CDR1 SNHLY and CDR2 FYNNEI. For the CDR3, the DNA is TGTGCCAGCAAGTCCCTCTCCGGCGGGGAGCTGTTTTTT. This sequence encodes CASKSLSGGELFF. The whole variable domain, filled in from reference TRBV2 and TRBJ2-2, reads EPEVTQTPSHQVTQMGQEVILRCVPISNHLYFYWYRQILGQKVEFLVSFYNNEISEKSEIFDDQFSVERPDGSNFTLKIRSTKLEDSAMYFCASKSLSGGELFFGEGSRLTVL.

This chain connects TRBV5-4 to TRBJ1-6, with D unclear. The CDR3 consists of 13 residues. The V gene lost 0 bases and the J gene lost 14 bases, with 12 bases spanning the gap. The V gene's germline CDR1 is SGHNT and CDR2 YYREEE (reference sequence). CDR3 in DNA: TGTGCCAGCAGCTTGGATGGAGCTTTAGCCCTCCACTTT. Protein product: CASSLDGALALHF. Full variable domain (outside the CDR3, taken from reference TRBV5-4 and TRBJ1-6): ETGVTQSPTHLIKTRGQQVTLRCSSQSGHNTVSWYQQALGQGPQFIFQYYREEENGRGNFPPRFSGLQFPNYSSELNVNALELDDSALYLCASSLDGALALHFGNGTRLTVT.

This chain joins TRBV7-2 and TRBJ2-3; D is possibly TRBD1 (5 bases). Deletions cut 1 base from V and 8 bases from J, with 13 bases between. CDR1 is SGHTA, CDR2 FQGNSA, per germline. The CDR3 runs 14 residues. For the CDR3, the DNA is TGTGCCAGCAGCTTAGGTGACAGAAGGACTACGCAGTATTTT. The encoded protein is CASSLGDRRTTQYF.